These T cell receptor beta chains were read from a single sample in a study of blood T cell repertoires in COVID-19. Sequencing was performed with immunoSEQ multiplex PCR; in TCRdb, only in-frame clones are kept and a portion is missing. There are roughly 180,000 clones in the sample; over 70% occur only once, and roughly a sixth lies in the top ten. Sequencing was performed on peripheral blood. Receptors were obtained from a man aged 55 to 69 with active or convalescent COVID-19. The CDR3 runs from the conserved cysteine through the conserved F or W. Fields, in order: D gene, clone size, V gene, J gene, CDR3 DNA, CDR3 protein. D genes are given only for firm matches. Part of the rows lack a size; the others show once, few, many or a class for expanded clones.

-,-,TRBV3-1/TRBV3-2,TRBJ1-4,TGTGCCAGCAGCCAAGACGGAGGGAACTTGAAACTGTTTTTT,CASSQDGGNLKLFF
TRBD2,-,TRBV19,TRBJ2-2,TGTGCCAGTAGTGTCGGGACTAGCGGGGACTTCGCGAACACCGGGGAGCTGTTTTTT,CASSVGTSGDFANTGELFF
-,few,TRBV27,TRBJ2-1,TGTGCCAGCAGACAGGGTAGGCACAATGAGCAGTTCTTC,CASRQGRHNEQFF
-,-,TRBV10-3,TRBJ2-5,TGTGCCATCAGTGACCGGGCCTCGGGACAAGAGACCCAGTACTTC,CAISDRASGQETQYF
TRBD1,-,TRBV6-2/TRBV6-3,TRBJ2-7,TGTGCCAGCAGTTACAGGGCAGGGGGCCCCTACGAGCAGTACTTC,CASSYRAGGPYEQYF
TRBD2,-,TRBV7-3,TRBJ2-1,TGTGCCAGCAGCTTAATCGGGACTAACCCCTACAATGAGCAGTTCTTC,CASSLIGTNPYNEQFF
-,-,TRBV10-3,TRBJ1-2,TGTGCCATCAGTGAAAGTTCAAATGGCGGCTACACCTTC,CAISESSNGGYTF
TRBD2,-,TRBV5-1,TRBJ2-7,TGCGCCAGCAGCTTCCGGGAGGGGGGCGAGCAGTACTTC,CASSFREGGEQYF
-,-,TRBV28,TRBJ1-2,TGTGCCAGCACTGGCGTACGGGGGTACACCTTC,CASTGVRGYTF
TRBD1,-,TRBV9,TRBJ1-1,TGTGCCAGCAGCCAGACAGGGGTGAACACTGAAGCTTTCTTT,CASSQTGVNTEAFF
-,-,TRBV9,TRBJ1-4,TGTGCCAGCAGCCCCACGGGAGGGAATAATGAAAAACTGTTTTTT,CASSPTGGNNEKLFF
-,-,TRBV7-2,TRBJ1-1,TGTGCCAGCAGCTTAGTTCGGGGTATGAACACTGAAGCTTTCTTT,CASSLVRGMNTEAFF
-,-,TRBV6-5,TRBJ2-7,TGTGCCAGCAAGGACACCGTCGTCTCCTACGAGCAGTACTTC,CASKDTVVSYEQYF
TRBD1,few,TRBV7-2,TRBJ2-3,TGTGCCAGCAGCTTAGGGACAGGGTACACAGATACGCAGTATTTT,CASSLGTGYTDTQYF
-,-,TRBV19,TRBJ2-3,TGTGCCAGTAATTGGGGGCGCACAGATACGCAGTATTTT,CASNWGRTDTQYF
TRBD1,-,TRBV28,TRBJ1-2,TGTGCCAGCAGGGCCGGGACAGGGGTAAACTATGGCTACACCTTC,CASRAGTGVNYGYTF
TRBD1,-,TRBV6-5,TRBJ1-4,TGTGCCAGCAGTTCGGACAGGGGTGGTGAAAAACTGTTTTTT,CASSSDRGGEKLFF
TRBD2,-,TRBV5-4,TRBJ2-7,TGTGCCAGCAGCTTAACCGGACTAGCGGGTCTCGTCTACGAGCAGTACTTC,CASSLTGLAGLVYEQYF
TRBD1,many,TRBV2,TRBJ2-4,TGTGCCAGCAGGCCCACCCAGGGGGCGGCGGACATTCAGTACTTC,CASRPTQGAADIQYF
TRBD2,-,TRBV28,TRBJ2-5,TGTGCCAGCAGTTTCCTCGCGGGAGGGTATGGAGAGACCCAGTACTTC,CASSFLAGGYGETQYF
-,-,TRBV10-2,TRBJ1-1,TGCGCCAGCAGTGAGCCAGGGTCGGGCACTGAAGCTTTCTTT,CASSEPGSGTEAFF
-,-,TRBV29-1,TRBJ2-3,TGCAGCGTGATGAGCGGAACCACAGATACGCAGTATTTT,CSVMSGTTDTQYF
TRBD1,-,TRBV6-5,TRBJ2-1,TGTGCCAGCAGTTTCAGGGGGCCAAACAATGAGCAGTTCTTC,CASSFRGPNNEQFF
-,-,TRBV28,TRBJ2-7,TGTGCCAGCAGTTCAACCTCGGACATACCTCCTTACTACGAGCAGTACTTC,CASSSTSDIPPYYEQYF
-,-,TRBV7-2,TRBJ2-1,TGTGCCAGCAGCTCCCCCCGAGGCGAGGCGCCGTTCTTC,CASSSPRGEAPFF
-,-,TRBV11-2,TRBJ2-5,TGTGCCAGCAGCTTACTGGGGAGTGGCCAGTACTTC,CASSLLGSGQYF
-,-,TRBV6-4,TRBJ2-1,TGTGCCAGCTTCAGGCAGCTTAGCTCCTACAATGAGCAGTTCTTC,CASFRQLSSYNEQFF
TRBD1,-,TRBV2,TRBJ1-5,TGTGCCAGCGGCGGACAGGGAACTCAGCCCCAGCATTTT,CASGGQGTQPQHF
-,-,TRBV9,TRBJ2-3,TGTGCCAGCAGCCCAGGGGTTAGCACAGATACGCAGTATTTT,CASSPGVSTDTQYF
TRBD1,-,TRBV30,TRBJ2-7,TGTGCCTGGAGTCCCGGGACAGGGTTTTACGAGCAGTACTTC,CAWSPGTGFYEQYF
-,-,TRBV9,TRBJ2-5,TGTGCCAGCAGCGTTAGCGTAGAAGAGACCCAGTACTTC,CASSVSVEETQYF
-,many,TRBV21-1,TRBJ2-7,TGTGCCAGCAGCAAACTAGGCGGCGAGCAGTACTTC,CASSKLGGEQYF
-,-,TRBV3-1/TRBV3-2,TRBJ1-2,TGTGCCAGCAGCCAAGAAGGGGTCCATGGCTACACCTTC,CASSQEGVHGYTF
-,-,TRBV18,TRBJ2-1,TGTGCCAGCTCACCTGGGACTTCAGAGGAGCAGTTCTTC,CASSPGTSEEQFF
-,-,TRBV7-3,TRBJ2-3,TGTGCCAGTTCTGATTGGGGCGGAACCACAGATACGCAGTATTTT,CASSDWGGTTDTQYF
TRBD1,-,TRBV19,TRBJ2-7,TGTGCCAGTACCGCCCGGGACAGGGGCTACGAGCAGTACTTC,CASTARDRGYEQYF
TRBD2,-,TRBV6-4,TRBJ2-3,TGTGCCAGCAGTGACTCGGGGACTAGCCATACCAACACGCAGTATTTT,CASSDSGTSHTNTQYF
-,few,TRBV7-8,TRBJ1-1,TGTGCCAGCAGCTTAGGGGGGCAGACTGAAGCTTTCTTT,CASSLGGQTEAFF
TRBD1,-,TRBV7-6,TRBJ2-7,TGTGCCAGCGGGCGGGACAGGGGTGCCTACGAGCAGTACTTC,CASGRDRGAYEQYF
-,once,TRBV28,TRBJ2-5,TGTGCCAGTCAACAGGGTAACTTCGAGACCCAGTACTTC,CASQQGNFETQYF
-,-,TRBV3-1/TRBV3-2,TRBJ2-3,TGTGCCAGCAGCCACTACAGGGTTGGAACAGATACGCAGTATTTT,CASSHYRVGTDTQYF
TRBD2,few,TRBV7-9,TRBJ2-2,TGTGCCAGCAGCCAAAGGGCGGGAGGGGCCACCGGGGAGCTGTTTTTT,CASSQRAGGATGELFF
TRBD2,-,TRBV10-1,TRBJ2-1,TGCGCCAGCAGTGAGTCTTGTCCCCACGAGGCTAGCGGGATAAATGAGCAGTTCTTC,CASSESCPHEASGINEQFF
-,once,TRBV27,TRBJ1-1,TGTGCCAGCAGTGCGCAGGGGAACACTGAAGCTTTCTTT,CASSAQGNTEAFF
-,-,TRBV28,TRBJ2-7,TGTGCCAGCAGACCCCTCAGGGAAGGCGTAGAGCAGTACTTC,CASRPLREGVEQYF
-,few,TRBV28,TRBJ1-5,TGTGCCAGCAGCTACTCACCTCCAGGAAGTCAGCCCCAGCATTTT,CASSYSPPGSQPQHF
-,once,TRBV15,TRBJ2-3,TGTGCCACCAGCAGAGATATGGCTAGCAGATCAGATACGCAGTATTTT,CATSRDMASRSDTQYF
-,-,TRBV11-1,TRBJ2-7,TGTGCCAGCAGCAAAACAGGGCTCTACGAGCAGTACTTC,CASSKTGLYEQYF
TRBD2,few,TRBV5-4,TRBJ2-1,TGTGCCAGCAGCTTGGAAGGCGGGAGCTCCTACAATGAGCAGTTCTTC,CASSLEGGSSYNEQFF
TRBD1,-,TRBV10-3,TRBJ2-7,TGTGCCATCAGTGCCGACAGGGACGAGCAGTACTTC,CAISADRDEQYF
-,-,TRBV29-1,TRBJ2-7,TGCAGCGCCTCGACTAGGCGGGTGGGGGAGCAGTACTTC,CSASTRRVGEQYF
-,-,TRBV12-3/TRBV12-4,TRBJ1-1,TGTGCCAGCAGTGCCCGGGGGGTTAGGGAAGCTTTCTTT,CASSARGVREAFF